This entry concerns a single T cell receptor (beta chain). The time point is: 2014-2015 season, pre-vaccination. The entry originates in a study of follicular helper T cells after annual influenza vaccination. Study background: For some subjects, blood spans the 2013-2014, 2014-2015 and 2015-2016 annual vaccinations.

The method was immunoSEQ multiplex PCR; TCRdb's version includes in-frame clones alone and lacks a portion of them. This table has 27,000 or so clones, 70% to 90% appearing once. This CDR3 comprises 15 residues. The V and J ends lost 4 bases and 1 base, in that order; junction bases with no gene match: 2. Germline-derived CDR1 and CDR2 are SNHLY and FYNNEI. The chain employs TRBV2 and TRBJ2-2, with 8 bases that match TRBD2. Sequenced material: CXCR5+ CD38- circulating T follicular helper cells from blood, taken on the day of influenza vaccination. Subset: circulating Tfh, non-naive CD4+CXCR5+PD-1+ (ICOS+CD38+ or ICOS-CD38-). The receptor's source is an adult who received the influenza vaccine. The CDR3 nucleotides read TGTGCCAGCAGTGCGGGGGGGCAGAACACCGGGGAGCTGTTTTTT. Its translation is CASSAGGQNTGELFF.